A single sample is the source of the 14 T cell receptor beta chains below, sequenced in a study of cytomegalovirus exposure and HLA in healthy donors. The PCR employed 60 Vbeta primers together with 13 Jbeta primers. Clones were sequenced by immunoSEQ multiplex PCR, and TCRdb holds only the in-frame ones, with some missing. This table has tens of thousands of clones, approximately 71% appearing once. The source material was PBMCs. These receptor sequences come from a young man in good health and CMV-seronegative.

The chain couples TRBV5-1 to TRBJ2-1; 7 bases map to TRBD2. V trimming: 1 base; J trimming: 0 bases; junction bases outside the gene matches: 4. The CDR3 loop spans 16 amino acids. The germline V gene encodes CDR1 SGHRS and CDR2 YFSETQ. The CDR3: CASSLFGGSSYNEQFF. Written as DNA, the CDR3 is TGCGCCAGCAGCTTGTTCGGGGGGAGCTCCTACAATGAGCAGTTCTTC.

V usage is TRBV29-1 and J usage is TRBJ1-6, with 9 bases matching TRBD1. The CDR3 has 13 amino acids. The J segment lost 9 bases and the V segment lost 5 bases, leaving 5 bases of the junction unmatched. The germline gives CDR1 SQVTM, CDR2 ANQGSEA. For the CDR3, the DNA is TGCAGCGTTCCCGGGACAGGGAGTTCACCCCTCCACTTT. Protein product: CSVPGTGSSPLHF.

This clone was picked up one time. The rearrangement links TRBV19 to TRBJ1-1; TRBD1 matches 8 bases. The CDR3 covers 19 residues. Germline V CDR1 and CDR2: LNHDA, SQIVND (reference sequence). V gave up 3 bases and J gave up 1 base; unmatched junction bases: 16. This CDR3 reads CASSMGRDRRLKRNTEAFF. The CDR3 DNA sequence: TGTGCCAGTAGTATGGGGAGGGACAGGCGCTTAAAACGGAACACTGAAGCTTTCTTT.

V gene TRBV19 combines with J gene TRBJ2-7; D is undetermined. Germline-derived CDR1 and CDR2 are LNHDA and SQIVND (reference sequence). CDR3 length: 14 residues. Trimming removed 3 bases from V and 7 bases from J, with 16 bases in between. CDR3 bases: TGTGCCAGTAGTATTTCCGGGTTCGAGAGGGAGCAGTACTTC. As protein: CASSISGFEREQYF. The full variable domain, with the rest looked up from reference TRBV19 and TRBJ2-7, is DGGITQSPKYLFRKEGQNVTLSCEQNLNHDAMYWYRQDPGQGLRLIYYSQIVNDFQKGDIAEGYSVSREKKESFPLTVTSAQKNPTAFYLCASSISGFEREQYFGPGTRLTVT.

The rearrangement links TRBV30 to TRBJ1-1; no clear D. Germline values: CDR1 GTSNPN, CDR2 SVGIG (reference sequence). This CDR3 comprises 15 residues. V dropped 0 bases and J dropped 3 bases, with 14 bases sitting between them. CDR3 loop: CAWSVGVMRDTEAFF. The CDR3 bases are TGTGCCTGGAGTGTGGGCGTAATGAGGGACACTGAAGCTTTCTTT. Full variable domain (missing parts from reference TRBV30 and TRBJ1-1): SQTIHQWPATLVQPVGSPLSLECTVEGTSNPNLYWYRQAAGRGLQLLFYSVGIGQISSEVPQNLSASRPQDRQFILSSKKLLLSDSGFYLCAWSVGVMRDTEAFFGQGTRLTVV.

The chain joins TRBV2 to TRBJ1-2; D unresolved. Trimming removed 3 bases from V and 0 bases from J, with 8 bases in between. The CDR3 length is 14 residues. Germline assignment: CDR1 SNHLY and CDR2 FYNNEI. The CDR3 region is CASSDGQANYGYTF. For the CDR3, the DNA is TGTGCCAGCAGTGATGGGCAAGCTAACTATGGCTACACCTTC.

J is TRBJ1-2 and V is TRBV5-6; TRBD1 agrees at 8 bases. The CDR3 consists of 17 residues. Germline V gene lookup returns CDR1 SGHDT and CDR2 YYEEEE. V trimming: 0 bases; J trimming: 5 bases; junction bases outside the gene matches: 12. This CDR3 reads CASSLAWIDRGEYGYTF. In DNA form, the CDR3 reads TGTGCCAGCAGCTTGGCGTGGATTGACAGGGGAGAATATGGCTACACCTTC.

Details on this clone: At one end, the junction sequence differs from germline, possibly due to a read error. This chain uses TRBV7-9 with TRBJ2-3; perhaps TRBD1 as D (5 bases). Germline V gene sequence: CDR1 SEHNR, CDR2 FQNEAQ (reference sequence). This CDR3 has 14 amino acids. The CDR3 sequence is CSSSLSLTADTQYF. The CDR3 DNA reads as TGTTCCAGCAGCTTATCGCTGACAGCAGATACGCAGTATTTT. The full variable domain, with the rest looked up from reference TRBV7-9 and TRBJ2-3, is DTGVSQNPRHKITKRGQNVTFRCDPISEHNRLYWYRQTLGQGPEFLTYFQNEAQLEKSRLLSDRFSAERPKGSFSTLEIQRTEQGDSAMYLCSSSLSLTADTQYFGPGTRLTVL.

The rearrangement links TRBV28 to TRBJ2-5; no clear D. The J call may be mistaken, given a closer DNA end match to TRBJ2-7. The CDR3 is 14 amino acids. The V gene's germline CDR1 is MDHEN and CDR2 SYDVKM. The CDR3, as DNA: TGTGCCAGCAGTTTGAGCGACGGAACCTACGAGCAGTACTTC. It encodes CASSLSDGTYEQYF.

The genes are TRBV7-2 and TRBJ2-3; D is undetermined. This CDR3 contains 14 residues. Germline V gene data show CDR1 as SGHTA and CDR2 as FQGNSA. V lost 2 bases and J lost 0, with 6 bases in between. The CDR3 reads CASSLPLSTDTQYF. In nucleotides, the CDR3 is TGTGCCAGCAGCTTACCCCTGAGCACAGATACGCAGTATTTT.

By share of the sample, this clone is medium-sized. The rearrangement uses TRBV7-9 and TRBJ1-2; possible D gene TRBD1, 6 bases. This CDR3 has 16 residues. Germline assignment: CDR1 SEHNR and CDR2 FQNEAQ (reference sequence). Trimming removed 4 bases from V and 0 bases from J, with 15 bases in between. CDR3 sequence reads: CASSSPDSPANYGYTF. The CDR3 DNA is TGTGCCAGCAGCTCCCCGGACAGCCCAGCTAACTATGGCTACACCTTC.

The chain recombines TRBV7-9 with TRBJ2-6, with D perhaps TRBD1 (6 bases). The germline V gene has CDR1 SEHNR and CDR2 FQNEAQ (reference sequence). The CDR3 consists of 18 residues. V lost 5 bases and J 2 bases, leaving 19 bases between the germline ends. CDR3 sequence (DNA): TGTGCCAGCAGCGGGCGACAGGCGAAACAACCTGGGGCCAACGTCCTGACTTTC. It translates to CASSGRQAKQPGANVLTF.

The chain links TRBV9 to TRBJ2-3; TRBD1 matches at 8 bases. Per germline, CDR1 SGDLS and CDR2 YYNGEE. This CDR3 region has 15 residues. J lost 4 bases, V lost 2 bases, and 6 bases had no gene match. DNA of the CDR3: TGTGCCAGCAGCGTCCGGCAGGGGGCTTCAGATACGCAGTATTTT. Protein: CASSVRQGASDTQYF.

This chain joins TRBV27 and TRBJ2-7; a possible D gene is TRBD1 (5 bases). The CDR3 covers 13 residues. V lost 3 bases and J lost 4, with 10 bases in between. From germline, CDR1 is MNHEY and CDR2 SMNVEV (reference sequence). The CDR3 bases are TGTGCCAGCAGTTTGGCAGGGCAGTACGAGCAGTACTTC. This translates into CASSLAGQYEQYF.